This T cell receptor (beta chain) was recovered during a study of T cells in Graves' hyperthyroidism and ophthalmopathy. The germline V and J ends were trimmed by 5 bases and 6 bases, with 11 bases remaining between them. CDR1 is SEHNR and CDR2 is FQNEAQ in the germline V gene (reference sequence). The CDR3 runs to 13 residues. Amplified TCR beta CDR3 regions derived from RNA transcripts. The primer set for the first-round RT-PCR of the TCR CDR3 was HTBI. Each CDR3 protein is one row after TCRdb ran MiXCR on the multiplex PCR reads. The data show about 680,000 distinct CDR3 sequences, approximately 40% seen once.

The TCR sequence derives from a woman aged 40 to 49 with Graves' hyperthyroidism. The chain carries TRBV7-9 and TRBJ1-5; tentative D call: TRBD1 (6 bases). Specimen: blood. As DNA, the CDR3 is TGTGCCAGCAGCGGGCCAGGGGCTCAGCCCCAGCATTTT. The encoded protein is CASSGPGAQPQHF.